One sample yielded the 31 T cell receptor beta chains listed below, sequenced in a study of identical twins. TCRdb processed the 5' RACE reads anew with MiXCR; each CDR3 protein has one entry. The sample has 1.5 million to 2 million distinct CDR3 sequences, around 33% seen once. The sample comprised cord blood. The receptors stem from a newborn girl in good health.

V gene TRBV20-1 combines with J gene TRBJ2-7; TRBD2 agrees at 7 bases. V shed 3 bases, J shed 3 bases, and the junction held 8 bases outside the gene matches. Per the germline V gene, CDR1 is DFQATT and CDR2 is SNEGSKA (reference sequence). There are 14 residues in the CDR3. The CDR3 DNA sequence: TGCAGTGCTAGGTCGGGGCTAGCGGACTACGAGCAGTACTTC. As protein: CSARSGLADYEQYF.

The V gene is TRBV4-2, the J gene TRBJ2-2; D is uncertain. The ends were cut back, 0 bases at V and 7 bases at J, with 9 bases in the middle. The CDR3 spans 14 residues. Germline CDR1 is LGHNA and CDR2 is YNFKEQ. CDR3 coding DNA: TGTGCCAGCAGCCAAGAGTCAGTCGGCGGGGAGCTGTTTTTT. Translated, it gives CASSQESVGGELFF.

The table lists this clonotype with a few counts. The chain carries TRBV12-3 or TRBV12-4 and TRBJ2-4, with a tentative D call TRBD2 (6 bases). Gene TRBJ2-7 matches the end of the DNA better, so the J call may be wrong. This CDR3 has 14 amino acids. The CDR3 sequence is CASSWREQAYEQYF. CDR3 in DNA: TGTGCCAGCAGTTGGAGGGAACAGGCCTACGAGCAGTACTTC.

V is TRBV3-1 and J is TRBJ2-3, with 9 bases that match TRBD2. Germline CDR1 LGHDT, CDR2 YNNKEL (reference sequence). The CDR3 totals 17 residues. Trimming took 1 base from V and 1 from J; bases not matched to a gene: 6. CDR3 sequence (DNA): TGTGCCAGCAGCCAAGCTTCGAGACTAGCGGGCACAGATACGCAGTATTTT. Translating gives CASSQASRLAGTDTQYF.

The chain employs TRBV20-1 and TRBJ1-5; D gene uncertain. The CDR3 runs 13 residues. Germline loops: CDR1 DFQATT, CDR2 SNEGSKA (reference sequence). V lost 2 bases, J lost 1 base, and 6 bases lay in between. CDR3 loop: CSARWGSNQPQHF. As DNA, the CDR3 is TGCAGTGCTAGATGGGGAAGCAATCAGCCCCAGCATTTT.

This chain links TRBV24-1 with TRBJ2-7; TRBD2 matches at 14 bases. The V gene's germline CDR1 is KGHDR and CDR2 SFDVKD. V dropped 4 bases and J dropped 6; count of bases not matched to a gene: 10. The CDR3 loop spans 17 amino acids. The CDR3 sequence: CATSESTGLAGVGEQYF. CDR3 DNA: TGTGCCACCAGTGAGTCTACGGGACTAGCGGGAGTAGGCGAGCAGTACTTC.

The chain is built from TRBV29-1 and TRBJ2-7, with TRBD1 identical over 9 bases. J gave up 4 bases and V 4 bases, and 11 bases lay outside the gene matches. The CDR3 contains 15 residues. Germline V gene lookup returns CDR1 SQVTM and CDR2 ANQGSEA. The CDR3 region is CSVAGGADRGYEQYF. Written as DNA, the CDR3 is TGCAGCGTTGCCGGAGGAGCGGACAGGGGATACGAGCAGTACTTC.

This clonotype was recorded many times. The chain uses TRBV20-1 and TRBJ2-5; maybe TRBD2 (6 bases). CDR3 length: 14 amino acids. Germline loops: CDR1 DFQATT, CDR2 SNEGSKA (reference sequence). The ends were cut back, 2 bases at V and 5 bases at J, with 15 bases in the middle. The CDR3 loop reads CSARWDFEFETQYF. CDR3 in DNA: TGCAGTGCTAGATGGGACTTCGAGTTCGAGACCCAGTACTTC.

V is TRBV2 and J is TRBJ2-2; D perhaps matches TRBD2 (5 bases). Germline CDR1 is SNHLY and CDR2 is FYNNEI. The V gene lost 6 bases and the J gene lost 1 base, with 18 bases spanning the gap. The CDR3 contains 17 residues. CDR3: CASRVSRSGRNTGELFF. The CDR3 coding sequence is TGTGCCAGCAGAGTTTCCCGGAGCGGCAGGAACACCGGGGAGCTGTTTTTT.

This clonotype appeared a single time. The chain recombines TRBV7-9 with TRBJ1-5; no firm D call. V dropped 5 bases and J dropped 0 bases, with 11 bases sitting between them. This CDR3 spans 15 amino acids. Germline V gene lookup returns CDR1 SEHNR and CDR2 FQNEAQ (reference sequence). The CDR3 is CASSPQPYSNQPQHF. For the CDR3, the DNA is TGTGCCAGCAGCCCTCAGCCTTATAGCAATCAGCCCCAGCATTTT.

The chain is built from TRBV7-2 and TRBJ1-5, with unresolved D. CDR3 size: 14 residues. Trimming shortened V by 7 bases and J by 0 bases, and 10 bases separated the two germline ends. Germline values: CDR1 SGHTA, CDR2 FQGNSA. The CDR3 spells CASIPHSSNQPQHF. CDR3 bases: TGTGCCAGCATCCCACATTCTAGCAATCAGCCCCAGCATTTT.

The J gene is TRBJ2-6, the V gene TRBV18; D remains ambiguous. CDR1 and CDR2 from the germline V gene are KGHSH and LQKENI. This CDR3 contains 15 residues. V was shortened by 1 base and J by 2 bases, with 6 bases between the two germline ends. CDR3 coding DNA: TGTGCCAGCTCACCACTCGCTACTGGGGCCAACGTCCTGACTTTC. It yields the protein CASSPLATGANVLTF. The full variable domain, rest sourced from reference TRBV18 and TRBJ2-6, is NAGVMQNPRHLVRRRGQEARLRCSPMKGHSHVYWYRQLPEEGLKFMVYLQKENIIDESGMPKERFSAEFPKEGPSILRIQQVVRGDSAAYFCASSPLATGANVLTFGAGSRLTVL.

This clonotype was seen at least ten times. Compared with germline, one end of the junction differs, possibly owing to a read error. The chain has TRBV28 and TRBJ2-7, with TRBD2 identical over 7 bases. The germline V gene has CDR1 MDHEN and CDR2 SYDVKM. CDR3 length equals 14 residues. The CDR3 DNA is TGCGCCAGCAGCTTGGGCGGGAGCCCCTACGAGCAGTACTTC. Translation gives CASSLGGSPYEQYF.

This clonotype was counted between two and nine times. This rearrangement joins TRBV20-1 to TRBJ2-5, with 8 bases aligning to TRBD2. Per the germline V gene, CDR1 is DFQATT and CDR2 is SNEGSKA (reference sequence). This CDR3 comprises 15 residues. V lost 1 base and J lost 1; bases outside the gene matches: 5. The DNA for the CDR3 is TGCAGTGCTAGAGTAGCTAGCGGGTTCCAAGAGACCCAGTACTTC. Protein sequence: CSARVASGFQETQYF.

This sequence joins TRBV20-1 and TRBJ2-1; either TRBD1 or TRBD2 may supply D (5 bases each). V was pared by 0 bases and J by 10 bases, with 19 bases between. CDR1 is DFQATT and CDR2 is SNEGSKA in the germline V gene (reference sequence). The CDR3 extends over 15 amino acids. CDR3 DNA sequence: TGCAGTGCTAGAGAGTCAGGGACCCCCTCCTACGAGCAGTTCTTC. Encoded protein: CSARESGTPSYEQFF.

This chain connects TRBV20-1 to TRBJ2-1; TRBD1 matches 8 bases. Germline-derived CDR1 and CDR2 are DFQATT and SNEGSKA (reference sequence). The CDR3 contains 14 residues. V dropped 4 bases and J dropped 4; count of bases not matched to a gene: 6. As DNA, the CDR3 is TGCAGTGCTACAAACTACAGGGGGTACAATGAGCAGTTCTTC. This encodes CSATNYRGYNEQFF.

The J gene is TRBJ2-1, the V gene TRBV7-9; 9 bases match TRBD2. This CDR3 region has 15 residues. Germline CDR1 SEHNR, CDR2 FQNEAQ (reference sequence). J was trimmed by 8 bases and V by 3 bases; bases with no gene match: 8. CDR3 amino acids: CASSLFVAGVDEQFF. For the CDR3, the DNA is TGTGCCAGCAGCTTGTTCGTAGCGGGAGTAGATGAGCAGTTCTTC.

This chain links TRBV6-1 with TRBJ1-2; tentatively, D is TRBD1 (6 bases). The CDR3 sequence is 16 residues long. The V and J ends lost 0 bases and 4 bases respectively, with 15 bases between them. CDR1 MNHNS and CDR2 SASEGT come from the germline V gene. The CDR3 nucleotides read TGTGCCAGCAGTGAAGCCTCAACAGGGATTGGCTATGGCTACACCTTC. Protein: CASSEASTGIGYGYTF.

Notes on this clonotype: Sequence at one end of the junction differs from germline and may be a read error. The rearrangement joins TRBV12-3 or TRBV12-4 to TRBJ2-3; no clear D gene. The CDR3 is 12 amino acids. The CDR3 is CASRGGADAQYF. The CDR3 DNA follows: TGTGCCAGCAGGGGCGGCGCAGATGCGCAGTATTTT.

This clonotype was observed a handful of times. This chain connects TRBV7-2 to TRBJ2-2; TRBD2 aligns across 9 bases. J gave up 4 bases and V 0 bases, and 3 bases lay outside the gene matches. The CDR3 runs to 16 residues. Germline CDR1 is SGHTA and CDR2 is FQGNSA. CDR3 sequence (DNA): TGTGCCAGCAGCTTAGCACTAGCGGGTCGCACCGGGGAGCTGTTTTTT. This encodes CASSLALAGRTGELFF. Drawing the rest from reference TRBV7-2 and TRBJ2-2, the complete variable domain is GAGVSQSPSNKVTEKGKDVELRCDPISGHTALYWYRQSLGQGLEFLIYFQGNSAPDKSGLPSDRFSAERTGGSVSTLTIQRTQQEDSAVYLCASSLALAGRTGELFFGEGSRLTVL.

This clonotype was observed a few times. The rearrangement uses TRBV10-3 and TRBJ2-3; 8 nucleotides line up with TRBD2. This CDR3 has 13 amino acids. The ends lost 4 bases at V and 6 bases at J; junction bases unmatched: 3. CDR1 ENHRY and CDR2 SYGVKD come from the germline V gene. DNA of the CDR3: TGTGCCATCAGTGTACGGGAGGGGGATACGCAGTATTTT. Protein product: CAISVREGDTQYF.

V and J are TRBV10-3 and TRBJ2-5; TRBD2 aligns across 10 bases. V dropped 5 bases and J dropped 2; count of bases not matched to a gene: 5. This CDR3 has 15 residues. The germline CDR1 and CDR2 sequences are ENHRY and SYGVKD. The CDR3 is CAISSGLAVQETQYF. CDR3 nucleotide sequence: TGTGCCATCAGTTCCGGACTAGCGGTACAAGAGACCCAGTACTTC.

In nucleotides, the CDR3 is TGTGCCAGCAGTTTCCAGGACCTAAACTATGGCTACACCTTC. Its translation is CASSFQDLNYGYTF. This chain connects TRBV12-3 or TRBV12-4 to TRBJ1-2; D is unresolved. The CDR3 is made up of 14 amino acids. Trimming removed 3 bases from V and 2 bases from J, with 10 bases in between.

This clonotype showed up just a few times. The chain carries TRBV9 and TRBJ2-1; the match to TRBD2 covers 10 bases. Germline assignment: CDR1 SGDLS and CDR2 YYNGEE. With V trimmed by 0 bases and J by 6 bases, 6 bases remained unmatched. The length of the CDR3 is 16 residues. CDR3 nucleotides: TGTGCCAGCAGCGTAGTCCCTAGCGGGAGAGTCAATGAGCAGTTCTTC. Translation gives CASSVVPSGRVNEQFF.

This clonotype showed up just a few times. The chain uses TRBV2 and TRBJ2-7; D might be TRBD2 (5 bases). The CDR3 loop spans 12 amino acids. The ends were cut back, 6 bases at V and 3 bases at J, with 9 bases in the middle. Germline assignment: CDR1 SNHLY and CDR2 FYNNEI. Here the CDR3 reads CASRAGLYEQYF. For the CDR3, the DNA is TGTGCCAGCAGAGCCGGACTCTACGAGCAGTACTTC. Supplemented by reference TRBV2 and TRBJ2-7, the full variable domain reads EPEVTQTPSHQVTQMGQEVILRCVPISNHLYFYWYRQILGQKVEFLVSFYNNEISEKSEIFDDQFSVERPDGSNFTLKIRSTKLEDSAMYFCASRAGLYEQYFGPGTRLTVT.

This clonotype showed up just a few times. J is TRBJ2-3 and V is TRBV19; 16 bases match TRBD2. Trimming took 6 bases from V and 4 from J; bases not matched to a gene: 19. The CDR3 loop spans 21 amino acids. Per germline, CDR1 LNHDA and CDR2 SQIVND (reference sequence). CDR3 in DNA: TGTGCCAGTAGCCACCGGCCGGGACTAGCGGGGGGGATGGGTTTGGCAGATACGCAGTATTTT. Protein: CASSHRPGLAGGMGLADTQYF.

The rearrangement uses TRBV3-1 and TRBJ1-2; D is possibly TRBD1 (6 bases). Germline V gene lookup returns CDR1 LGHDT and CDR2 YNNKEL (reference sequence). The V and J ends lost 4 bases and 4 bases respectively, with 13 bases between them. This CDR3 has 14 amino acids. CDR3 sequence (DNA): TGTGCCAGCAGCCCCCCCGGACAGACCTATGGCTACACCTTC. It encodes CASSPPGQTYGYTF.

This clonotype was observed a few times. The chain links TRBV20-1 to TRBJ2-3; TRBD2 matches 7 bases. J lost 6 bases, V lost 6 bases, and 9 bases had no gene match. The CDR3 is 13 amino acids. CDR1 and CDR2 (germline): DFQATT, SNEGSKA (reference sequence). In DNA, the CDR3 is TGCAGTGCCCCCGGGGCGGGAGTGGATACGCAGTATTTT. It codes for CSAPGAGVDTQYF.

Only a few counts were recorded for this clonotype. J is TRBJ2-5 and V is TRBV27; D is ambiguous. CDR1 and CDR2 (germline): MNHEY, SMNVEV (reference sequence). The CDR3 is made up of 15 amino acids. Deletions cut 5 bases from V and 5 bases from J, with 18 bases between. CDR3 DNA sequence: TGTGCCAGCAGTATCCGACTCTCACAACCGGAGACCCAGTACTTC. Translated, it gives CASSIRLSQPETQYF.

This chain uses TRBV7-2 with TRBJ2-7; a weak D match, TRBD2 (5 bases). The CDR3 is 13 amino acids. Germline loops: CDR1 SGHTA, CDR2 FQGNSA. Here the CDR3 reads CAAGRSGSYEQYF. CDR3 DNA sequence: TGTGCAGCTGGGAGAAGCGGTTCCTACGAGCAGTACTTC. Variable domain in full (rest from reference TRBV7-2 and TRBJ2-7): GAGVSQSPSNKVTEKGKDVELRCDPISGHTALYWYRQSLGQGLEFLIYFQGNSAPDKSGLPSDRFSAERTGGSVSTLTIQRTQQEDSAVYLCAAGRSGSYEQYFGPGTRLTVT.

This clonotype was seen a handful of times. The genes are TRBV7-6 and TRBJ2-3; 11 nucleotides align to TRBD2. The V and J ends lost 1 base and 1 base, in that order; junction bases with no gene match: 4. Germline lookup yields CDR1 SGHVS and CDR2 FNYEAQ. The CDR3 sequence is 17 residues long. CDR3 in amino acids: CASSLGSGRAGTDTQYF. As DNA, the CDR3 is TGTGCCAGCAGCTTAGGTAGCGGGAGGGCCGGCACAGATACGCAGTATTTT.